One T cell receptor (beta chain) is described in this entry. The antigen is undetermined. The data originate from a study of cytomegalovirus exposure and HLA in healthy donors. Points from the study as a whole: Presence/absence analyses assumed roughly uniform sequencing depth across donors, which may not hold.

PCR employed 60 Vbeta and 13 Jbeta primers. Some clones are missing from TCRdb's copy, which holds only in-frame ones; the method was immunoSEQ multiplex PCR. The table shows more than 85,000 clones, with around 73% occurring only once. The ends were cut back, 5 bases at V and 8 bases at J, with 15 bases in the middle. CDR3 size: 13 residues. Germline V gene lookup returns CDR1 MNHEY and CDR2 SMNVEV (reference sequence). Sequencing was done on a sample of PBMCs. V gene TRBV27 combines with J gene TRBJ1-1, with D hard to call. This clonotype was sampled from a female donor in good health and CMV-seronegative. Written as DNA, the CDR3 is TGTGCCAGCAGTCCCTTGGGAGGTCGGGAAGCTTTCTTT. Its translation is CASSPLGGREAFF.